These 28 T cell receptor beta chains share one sample of origin, sequenced in a study of control samples from healthy donors and cancer patients. Generated by immunoSEQ multiplex PCR, the TCRdb table keeps only in-frame clones and is missing some. The sample has about 61,000 clones; 90% are singletons. Sequencing was done on a sample of PBMCs. The receptors here all came from a man in his 60s with colorectal cancer.

The rearrangement uses TRBV6-5 and TRBJ2-1, with D perhaps being TRBD1 or TRBD2 (5 bases each). This CDR3 region has 14 residues. In germline, CDR1 is MNHEY, CDR2 SVGAGI. Trimming pared 5 bases from V and 3 bases from J, leaving 11 bases between. The DNA for the CDR3 is TGTGCCAGCAGTCCCCGGGACGGCTACAATGAGCAGTTCTTC. Translated, it gives CASSPRDGYNEQFF.

The chain joins TRBV7-9 to TRBJ1-6, with 8 bases identical to TRBD1. The CDR3 length is 15 residues. The germline gives CDR1 SEHNR, CDR2 FQNEAQ (reference sequence). The V segment lost 4 bases and the J segment 12 bases; nucleotides outside the gene matches: 11. CDR3 sequence: CASSSTTGVNRPLHF. The CDR3 DNA reads TGTGCCAGCAGCTCGACGACAGGGGTTAATCGACCCCTCCACTTT.

The chain has TRBV6-1 and TRBJ2-4, with TRBD2 matching over 8 bases. Germline-derived CDR1 and CDR2 are MNHNS and SASEGT. The ends lost 2 bases at V and 6 bases at J; junction bases unmatched: 6. The CDR3 totals 15 residues. The CDR3 bases are TGTGCCAGCAGTGAACTAGCGGGCCGGGGAAACATTCAGTACTTC. Its protein product is CASSELAGRGNIQYF.

This clone has just a few counts. The gene calls are TRBV6-2 or TRBV6-3 and TRBJ2-5; D unresolved. The CDR3 has 10 amino acids. V was trimmed by 10 bases and J by 12 bases, leaving 15 bases between them. Germline CDR1 is MNHEY and CDR2 is SVGEGT. The CDR3 DNA is TGTGCCACCAGCCACGGGCATGAGTACTTC. This encodes CATSHGHEYF.

This sequence joins TRBV5-1 and TRBJ1-2, with no clear D. There are 15 residues in the CDR3. CDR1 and CDR2 from the germline V gene are SGHRS and YFSETQ. Trimming removed 0 bases from V and 2 bases from J, with 11 bases in between. DNA of the CDR3: TGCGCCAGCAGCTTGGATATGGCTTCAAACTATGGCTACACCTTC. Translating it yields CASSLDMASNYGYTF.

Of note for this clone: Germline and junction disagree at one end, which may indicate a read error. The sample holds other DNA sequences that translate to the same CDR3. CDR3: CASSLVSSGAQETQYF. DNA of the CDR3: TGCGCCAGCAGCTTAGTGAGTAGCGGTGCCCAAGAGACCCAGTACTTC. The J gene is TRBJ2-5, the V gene TRBV7-2; maybe TRBD2 (6 bases). Looked up from germline, CDR1 is SGHTA and CDR2 is FQGNSA. The CDR3 length is 16 residues. Supplemented by reference TRBV7-2 and TRBJ2-5, the full variable domain reads GAGVSQSPSNKVTEKGKDVELRCDPISGHTALYWYRQSLGQGLEFLIYFQGNSAPDKSGLPSDRFSAERTGGSVSTLTIQRTQQEDSAVYLCASSLVSSGAQETQYFGPGTRLLVL.

The rearrangement joins TRBV5-4 to TRBJ1-2; TRBD1 agrees at 9 bases. Germline trimming cut 6 bases from V and 8 bases from J; bases unmatched to any gene: 17. The CDR3 totals 16 residues. Germline V gene lookup returns CDR1 SGHNT and CDR2 YYREEE (reference sequence). The CDR3 protein is CASTLGTGTVVRGYTF. The CDR3 DNA reads TGTGCCAGCACCTTAGGGACAGGGACCGTTGTTCGGGGCTACACCTTC.

V and J are TRBV7-2 and TRBJ2-2, with no clear D. The CDR3 runs to 15 residues. The germline V gene has CDR1 SGHTA and CDR2 FQGNSA. The V end was cut by 0 bases, the J end by 5 bases, with 10 bases between. Here the CDR3 reads CASSLASPGTGELFF. For the CDR3, the DNA is TGTGCCAGCAGCTTAGCATCCCCCGGTACCGGGGAGCTGTTTTTT.

The CDR3 DNA reads TGTGCCTCCCCCCCGGTCCTGCTCTCTGGGGCCAACGTCCTGACTTTC. Translated, it gives CASPPVLLSGANVLTF. The chain links TRBV30 to TRBJ2-6, with unresolved D. The V end lost 7 bases, the J end lost 0 bases, and 16 bases lay between the germline ends. CDR1 and CDR2 from the germline V gene are GTSNPN and SVGIG (reference sequence). CDR3 length: 16 residues.

This chain links TRBV14 with TRBJ2-7; 7 bases are shared with TRBD2. Unmatched junction bases numbered 6, after V lost 1 base and J lost 3 bases. The CDR3 has 15 residues. From germline, CDR1 is SGHDN and CDR2 FVKESK. CDR3 sequence (DNA): TGTGCCAGCAGCCAAGCCGGGGGGAGAGACTACGAGCAGTACTTC. Protein: CASSQAGGRDYEQYF. Drawing the rest from reference TRBV14 and TRBJ2-7, the complete variable domain is EAGVTQFPSHSVIEKGQTVTLRCDPISGHDNLYWYRRVMGKEIKFLLHFVKESKQDESGMPNNRFLAERTGGTYSTLKVQPAELEDSGVYFCASSQAGGRDYEQYFGPGTRLTVT.

This clone was seen a few times. This chain joins TRBV20-1 and TRBJ2-4, with 14 bases fitting TRBD2. Trimming at V came to 3 bases and at J to 1 base, leaving 11 bases not matched to a gene. Germline assignment: CDR1 DFQATT and CDR2 SNEGSKA (reference sequence). The CDR3 sequence is 19 residues long. The CDR3 DNA is TGCAGTGCTAGTAACCGACTAGCGGGGGGGCCGGGGGCCAAAAACATTCAGTACTTC. It codes for CSASNRLAGGPGAKNIQYF.

The chain recombines TRBV7-6 with TRBJ2-1, with 7 bases identical to TRBD2. This CDR3 region has 15 residues. Trimming took 2 bases from V and 5 from J; bases not matched to a gene: 6. Germline CDR1 reads SGHVS; CDR2 reads FNYEAQ. The CDR3 sequence is CASSLRSGVHNEQFF. The CDR3 DNA sequence: TGTGCCAGCAGCTTAAGAAGCGGGGTCCACAATGAGCAGTTCTTC.

V and J are TRBV7-2 and TRBJ2-7; D is unclear. Trimming removed 2 bases from V and 3 bases from J, with 8 bases in between. Germline CDR1 is SGHTA and CDR2 is FQGNSA. The CDR3 totals 13 residues. CDR3 nucleotide sequence: TGTGCCAGCAGCTTAAACTACGGCTACGAGCAGTACTTC. The encoded protein is CASSLNYGYEQYF.

The CDR3 reads CASSRNREQFF. The CDR3 region has the DNA TGTGCCAGCAGCCGAAACCGGGAGCAGTTCTTC. The chain is built from TRBV11-3 and TRBJ2-1, with D uncertain. The CDR3 runs to 11 residues. The germline V gene encodes CDR1 SGHNT and CDR2 YENEEA. V was shortened by 5 bases and J by 10 bases, with 9 bases between the two germline ends.

V and J are TRBV15 and TRBJ1-3, with TRBD1 matching 11 bases. Germline loops: CDR1 LNHNV, CDR2 YYDKDF (reference sequence). This CDR3 comprises 19 residues. V shed 1 base and J 9 bases; nucleotides not matched to a gene: 17. The CDR3 coding sequence is TGTGCCACCAGCAGAGCTAATCTCCTCGGACAGGGGGCGCGGGGCACCATATATTTT. This gives the protein CATSRANLLGQGARGTIYF.

The rearrangement uses TRBV4-1 and TRBJ1-4; D perhaps matches TRBD1 (5 bases). CDR3 length equals 15 residues. With 0 bases removed from V and 6 bases from J, the gap between germline ends came to 11 bases. Germline V CDR1 and CDR2: MGHRA, YSYEKL. The CDR3 nucleotides are TGCGCCAGCAGCCAAGATGGGGGGGAGGATGAAAAACTGTTTTTT. It specifies CASSQDGGEDEKLFF.

In its sample, this clone was seen a few times. The chain employs TRBV7-9 and TRBJ1-1, with unresolved D. Trimming removed 3 bases at V and 3 bases at J, with 5 bases between. The V gene's germline CDR1 is SEHNR and CDR2 FQNEAQ (reference sequence). The CDR3 covers 12 residues. CDR3 sequence (DNA): TGTGCCAGCAGCTTTGAGTACACTGAAGCTTTCTTT. Translated: CASSFEYTEAFF.

CDR3 nucleotide sequence: TGTGCCAGCAGTTCCAAGTGGGAGCCCTACAATGAGCAGTTCTTC. It yields the protein CASSSKWEPYNEQFF. The V and J genes are TRBV3-1 (or the pseudogene TRBV3-2) and TRBJ2-1; maybe TRBD2 (5 bases). This CDR3 has 15 residues. The germline CDR1 and CDR2 sequences are LGHDT and YNNKEL (reference sequence). Between the trimmed V and J ends, which lost 6 bases and 2 bases, there was a span of 14 bases.

V usage is TRBV27 and J usage is TRBJ1-6; D is unclear. This CDR3 region has 13 residues. V lost 6 bases to trimming and J lost 4 bases, with 7 bases between them. CDR1 is MNHEY and CDR2 is SMNVEV in the germline V gene (reference sequence). The DNA for the CDR3 is TGTGCCAGCAGCGGACTGTATAATTCACCCCTCCACTTT. Amino acid sequence: CASSGLYNSPLHF.

This clone was counted only a few times. The V and J genes are TRBV23-1 and TRBJ2-1; 11 nucleotides agree with TRBD2. TRBV23-1 is designated an ORF whose function remains uncertain. The junction had 4 bases not matched to a gene; V was cut back by 6 bases and J by 6 bases. The CDR3 totals 14 residues. The CDR3 spells CASRTSGVRNEQFF. The DNA of the CDR3 is TGCGCCAGCAGGACTAGCGGGGTTCGCAATGAGCAGTTCTTC.

J is TRBJ2-2 and V is TRBV4-1, with D possibly TRBD2 on 5 matching bases. The CDR3 is made up of 19 amino acids. Trimming pared 2 bases from V and 3 bases from J, leaving 22 bases between. Per the germline V gene, CDR1 is MGHRA and CDR2 is YSYEKL. The CDR3, as DNA: TGCGCCAGCAGCCAATCCGCGGGTCTTATATTGCGAGACACCGGGGAGCTGTTTTTT. This translates into CASSQSAGLILRDTGELFF.

This clone has just one count. The J gene is TRBJ2-1, the V gene TRBV5-4, with TRBD2 identical over 10 bases. The CDR3 runs to 15 residues. V trimming: 3 bases; J trimming: 7 bases; junction bases outside the gene matches: 7. Germline CDR1 and CDR2: SGHNT and YYREEE (reference sequence). The CDR3 DNA reads as TGTGCCAGCAGCTCGGAGCGGGGGGGCAATAATGAGCAGTTCTTC. Residues: CASSSERGGNNEQFF.

This clone has just a few counts. V usage is TRBV14 and J usage is TRBJ2-7, with 8 bases identical to TRBD1. The V gene's germline CDR1 is SGHDN and CDR2 FVKESK. J was trimmed by 3 bases and V by 2 bases; bases with no gene match: 6. This CDR3 contains 15 residues. CDR3 DNA: TGTGCCAGCAGCCAAACCGGGACAGGACTCTACGAGCAGTACTTC. Translating gives CASSQTGTGLYEQYF. The full variable domain, its missing parts supplied by reference TRBV14 and TRBJ2-7, is EAGVTQFPSHSVIEKGQTVTLRCDPISGHDNLYWYRRVMGKEIKFLLHFVKESKQDESGMPNNRFLAERTGGTYSTLKVQPAELEDSGVYFCASSQTGTGLYEQYFGPGTRLTVT.

V is TRBV18 and J is TRBJ1-5, with D unclear. The germline gives CDR1 KGHSH, CDR2 LQKENI. V lost 6 bases, J lost 5 bases, and 17 bases lay in between. The CDR3 is 15 amino acids. Here the CDR3 reads CASSGGYGLHQPQHF. Written as DNA, the CDR3 is TGTGCCAGCTCCGGAGGTTATGGGCTCCATCAGCCCCAGCATTTT.

The J gene is TRBJ2-1, the V gene TRBV5-1, with no clear D. Germline V gene lookup returns CDR1 SGHRS and CDR2 YFSETQ. V lost 0 bases, J lost 7 bases, and 5 bases lay in between. This CDR3 has 12 amino acids. DNA of the CDR3: TGCGCCAGCAGCTTGGTCCAAAATGAGCAGTTCTTC. Protein product: CASSLVQNEQFF.

This chain uses TRBV5-1 with TRBJ2-1; TRBD1 matches 7 bases. The CDR3 spans 15 residues. Unmatched junction bases numbered 4, after V lost 0 bases and J lost 4 bases. Germline CDR1 SGHRS, CDR2 YFSETQ. The CDR3 is CASSLGQGKYNEQFF. The CDR3 region has the DNA TGCGCCAGCAGCTTGGGACAGGGAAAATACAATGAGCAGTTCTTC.

This chain joins TRBV7-2 and TRBJ2-1; D is undetermined. Trimming stripped 3 bases from V and 7 bases from J, with 4 bases between. The CDR3 spans 11 residues. Per the germline V gene, CDR1 is SGHTA and CDR2 is FQGNSA. This chain's CDR3 is CASSLRNEQFF. CDR3 DNA: TGTGCCAGCAGCTTGCGGAATGAGCAGTTCTTC.

The chain combines TRBV9 with TRBJ1-1; D unclear. The CDR3 sequence is 13 residues long. Germline V gene sequence: CDR1 SGDLS, CDR2 YYNGEE. Trimming cost V 4 bases and J 1 base, with 8 bases left between them. DNA of the CDR3: TGTGCCAGCAGCCAACAAACGAACACTGAAGCTTTCTTT. Translated: CASSQQTNTEAFF.